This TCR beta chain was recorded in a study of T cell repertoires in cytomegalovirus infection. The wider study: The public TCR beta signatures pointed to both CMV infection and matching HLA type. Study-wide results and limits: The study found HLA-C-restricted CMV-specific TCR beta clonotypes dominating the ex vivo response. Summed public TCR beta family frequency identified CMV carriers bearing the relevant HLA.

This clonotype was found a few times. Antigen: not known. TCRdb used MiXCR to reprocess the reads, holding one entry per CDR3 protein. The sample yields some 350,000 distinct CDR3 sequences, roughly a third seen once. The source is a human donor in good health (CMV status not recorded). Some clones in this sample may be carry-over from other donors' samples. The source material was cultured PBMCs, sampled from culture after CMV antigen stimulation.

CDR3 DNA sequence: TGTGCCAGCAGCGCAACTAGCGGGAGCCACAATGAGCAGTTCTTC. Translating it yields CASSATSGSHNEQFF. This sequence joins TRBV5-4 and TRBJ2-1; TRBD2 matches at 11 bases. CDR1 SGHNT and CDR2 YYREEE come from the germline V gene (reference sequence). Trimming removed 4 bases from V and 5 bases from J; junction bases left unmatched: 5. The CDR3 contains 15 residues.